One sample yielded the 14 T cell receptor beta chains listed below, sequenced in a study of T-cell reconstitution after alpha-beta-depleted transplantation in children (dated by TCRdb to about 2016). Library construction relied on PCR. The sample was run on an Illumina HiSeq 2500. To normalize quantification of the TCRbeta repertoire, the TCR libraries were built with molecular barcoding that relied on unique molecular identifiers. TCRdb handled the public reads itself, with Q25 trimming in fastp and clone calling in MiXCR, and kept productive beta chains. Every distinct CDR3 protein forms one entry, paired with its most common genes and DNA. The sample yields 120,000 or so distinct CDR3 sequences; around 23% were counted once. The ten largest account for 8% to 11% of the sample. The treatment or condition label corresponds to: allogeneic hematopoietic cell transplantation with graft depleted of TCRalphabeta T cells and CD19 B cells.

Sequenced here: PBMCs, mostly from graft donor cells, sampled 180 days after TCRalphabeta/CD19-depleted stem cell transplant. The receptors here all came from a male patient aged 2 to 10 who had a stem cell transplant for chronic granulomatous disease, so the T cells may come from the graft donor.

This clonotype was detected many times. V usage is TRBV7-9 and J usage is TRBJ2-5; perhaps TRBD1 as D (7 bases). The V end lost 5 bases, the J end lost 5 bases, and 15 bases lay between the germline ends. Germline V CDR1 and CDR2: SEHNR, FQNEAQ (reference sequence). The CDR3 consists of 14 residues. This CDR3 is CASSHTQGRETQYF. Written as DNA, the CDR3 is TGTGCCAGCAGCCACACACAGGGGAGGGAGACCCAGTACTTC.

The genes are TRBV12-3 or TRBV12-4 and TRBJ1-6; no clear D. V was pared by 6 bases and J by 4 bases, with 13 bases between. There are 15 residues in the CDR3. The DNA of the CDR3 is TGTGCCAGCAGAGGGTCCGTGGGGTATAATTCACCCCTCCACTTT. It is translated as CASRGSVGYNSPLHF.

The table lists this clonotype with many counts. V and J are TRBV20-1 and TRBJ2-5; TRBD2 might be the D (6 bases). Looked up from germline, CDR1 is DFQATT and CDR2 is SNEGSKA (reference sequence). Trimming cost V 3 bases and J 4 bases, with 9 bases left between them. The CDR3 covers 12 residues. The CDR3 loop is CSASGEVETQYF. For the CDR3, the DNA is TGCAGTGCTAGCGGGGAGGTAGAGACCCAGTACTTC.

This clonotype was seen ten or more times. The chain couples TRBV29-1 to TRBJ2-1, with TRBD2 matching 11 bases. Germline V CDR1 and CDR2: SQVTM, ANQGSEA. V dropped 7 bases and J dropped 12; count of bases not matched to a gene: 5. The CDR3 contains 11 residues. DNA for the CDR3: TGCAGCGCGACTAGCGGGATAGGGCAGTTCTTC. Translation: CSATSGIGQFF.

This clonotype was counted at least ten times. The chain has TRBV20-1 and TRBJ1-1; a weak D match, TRBD1 (5 bases). This CDR3 contains 13 residues. V shed 5 bases and J shed 4 bases, with 14 bases lying between them. From germline, CDR1 is DFQATT and CDR2 SNEGSKA (reference sequence). CDR3 DNA: TGCAGTGCTGCCAGAGACGGGGGCACTGAAGCTTTCTTT. Encoded protein: CSAARDGGTEAFF.

This clonotype has ten or more counts. The chain uses TRBV12-3 or TRBV12-4 and TRBJ1-5, with D hard to call. This CDR3 has 14 residues. Trimming stripped 1 base from V and 0 bases from J, with 4 bases between. CDR3 loop: CASSLVDSNQPQHF. DNA for the CDR3: TGTGCCAGCAGTTTAGTGGATAGCAATCAGCCCCAGCATTTT.

The sample holds many counts of this clonotype. The chain joins TRBV5-1 to TRBJ2-7; 9 bases agree with TRBD1. Trimming at V came to 4 bases and at J to 4 bases, leaving 9 bases not matched to a gene. Germline CDR1 and CDR2: SGHRS and YFSETQ. The CDR3 totals 15 residues. CDR3 in amino acids: CASSGGTGGAYEQYF. DNA for the CDR3: TGCGCCAGCAGCGGAGGTACAGGGGGCGCTTACGAGCAGTACTTC.

This clonotype was counted at least ten times. This chain connects TRBV4-3 to TRBJ2-3, with unresolved D. Germline V gene lookup returns CDR1 LGHNA and CDR2 YSLEER. This CDR3 has 13 residues. The ends were cut back, 3 bases at V and 2 bases at J, with 6 bases in the middle. Here the CDR3 DNA reads TGCGCCAGCAGCCATACTAACACAGATACGCAGTATTTT. This gives the protein CASSHTNTDTQYF.

This clonotype occurred many times. The chain combines TRBV27 with TRBJ2-7; 8 nucleotides line up with TRBD2. The CDR3 has 14 amino acids. CDR1 and CDR2 (germline): MNHEY, SMNVEV (reference sequence). The V and J ends lost 3 bases and 3 bases, in that order; junction bases with no gene match: 4. The DNA for the CDR3 is TGTGCCAGCAGTTTTTTGAGCGGGAGCTACGAGCAGTACTTC. Amino acid sequence: CASSFLSGSYEQYF.

The table lists this clonotype with a few counts. The chain combines TRBV29-1 with TRBJ2-3; TRBD1 or TRBD2 may be the D gene (5 bases each). CDR1 SQVTM and CDR2 ANQGSEA come from the germline V gene. V was clipped by 6 bases and J by 10 bases, with 23 bases between them. The CDR3 has 14 amino acids. The CDR3 loop is CSVGPRGRAVSQYF. The CDR3 region has the DNA TGCAGCGTGGGCCCGAGGGGTCGGGCTGTCTCGCAGTATTTT.

This clonotype was seen at least ten times. V gene TRBV6-4 combines with J gene TRBJ2-1; D is ambiguous. This CDR3 is 14 amino acids long. Germline lookup yields CDR1 MRHNA and CDR2 SNTAGT. Trimming stripped 7 bases from V and 0 bases from J, with 10 bases between. As DNA, the CDR3 is TGTGCCAGCAAGGTCGATGGCTCCTACAATGAGCAGTTCTTC. Its translation: CASKVDGSYNEQFF.

This clonotype was counted many times. The chain employs TRBV20-1 and TRBJ2-5, with D perhaps matching TRBD1 (6 bases). V was shortened by 5 bases and J by 1 base, with 11 bases between the two germline ends. The V gene's germline CDR1 is DFQATT and CDR2 SNEGSKA (reference sequence). The CDR3 has 13 amino acids. The CDR3 sequence is CSAEKTGQETQYF. CDR3 nucleotides: TGCAGTGCTGAGAAGACAGGCCAAGAGACCCAGTACTTC.

This rearrangement joins TRBV9 to TRBJ2-1, with D uncertain. With 0 bases removed from V and 7 bases from J, the gap between germline ends came to 17 bases. Germline V gene data show CDR1 as SGDLS and CDR2 as YYNGEE. The CDR3 is made up of 16 amino acids. The CDR3 protein is CASSVVSSPHPNEQFF. CDR3 sequence (DNA): TGTGCCAGCAGCGTAGTGTCATCACCTCATCCGAATGAGCAGTTCTTC.

The V call is TRBV4-1, the J call TRBJ2-3; D uncertain. Trimming cost V 8 bases and J 4 bases, with 16 bases left between them. Germline V lookup: CDR1 MGHRA, CDR2 YSYEKL. The CDR3 loop spans 14 amino acids. The CDR3 bases are TGCGCCAGCTCAGGCCCGCCTGAGGCAGATACGCAGTATTTT. It specifies CASSGPPEADTQYF.